One and the same sample provided the 24 T cell receptor beta chains below, sequenced in a study of T cell responses to AZD1222 COVID-19 vaccine. The protocol was immunoSEQ multiplex PCR, while the TCRdb copy is restricted to in-frame clones and leaves out a portion. This sample has around 250,000 clones, with 85% to 95% found just once. Material: peripheral blood, obtained on day 0 of AZD1222 vaccination. The source of these receptors is an adult in good health.

Here the CDR3 reads CASSPGSHQPQHF. The CDR3 DNA follows: TGTGCCAGTAGCCCTGGTTCGCATCAGCCCCAGCATTTT. This sequence joins TRBV19 and TRBJ1-5, with D uncertain. V was trimmed by 6 bases and J by 5 bases, leaving 11 bases between them. The CDR3 contains 13 residues. Germline-derived CDR1 and CDR2 are LNHDA and SQIVND (reference sequence).

This chain links TRBV7-2 with TRBJ1-5; D is unresolved. Trimming stripped 5 bases from V and 4 bases from J, with 6 bases between. Per the germline V gene, CDR1 is SGHTA and CDR2 is FQGNSA. CDR3 length equals 12 residues. In nucleotides, the CDR3 is TGTGCCAGCAGCGTATCAAATCAGCCCCAGCATTTT. Its protein is CASSVSNQPQHF. The whole variable domain, filled in from reference TRBV7-2 and TRBJ1-5, reads GAGVSQSPSNKVTEKGKDVELRCDPISGHTALYWYRQSLGQGLEFLIYFQGNSAPDKSGLPSDRFSAERTGGSVSTLTIQRTQQEDSAVYLCASSVSNQPQHFGDGTRLSIL.

The chain recombines TRBV10-3 with TRBJ2-7; D unclear. V was cut by 4 bases and J by 0 bases, with 10 bases left in between. The CDR3 spans 14 residues. Germline V gives CDR1 ENHRY, CDR2 SYGVKD. CDR3 protein: CAISVSSSSYEQYF. In nucleotides, the CDR3 is TGTGCCATCAGTGTGAGTAGTAGCTCCTACGAGCAGTACTTC.

V gene TRBV30 combines with J gene TRBJ2-2; tentatively, D is TRBD1 (5 bases). Germline assignment: CDR1 GTSNPN and CDR2 SVGIG (reference sequence). CDR3 size: 17 residues. Trimming left V 2 bases short and J 4 bases short, with 20 bases between. The CDR3 protein is CAWSLISSLTGTGELFF. The CDR3 coding sequence is TGTGCCTGGAGTCTTATTTCCAGCCTTACAGGCACCGGGGAGCTGTTTTTT.

This chain links TRBV2 with TRBJ2-3, with unresolved D. The CDR3 totals 12 residues. V was shortened by 7 bases and J by 6 bases, with 11 bases between the two germline ends. CDR1 is SNHLY and CDR2 is FYNNEI in the germline V gene. CDR3 protein: CASTTPTDTQYF. CDR3 nucleotide sequence: TGTGCCAGCACGACACCCACTGATACGCAGTATTTT.

V gene TRBV4-2 combines with J gene TRBJ2-2; no reliable D call. Germline values: CDR1 LGHNA, CDR2 YNFKEQ. Between the trimmed V and J ends, which lost 3 bases and 6 bases, there was a span of 11 bases. The CDR3 totals 14 residues. The CDR3 DNA follows: TGTGCCAGCAGCCAGGTTCGAGGCGCCGGGGAGCTGTTTTTT. This codes for CASSQVRGAGELFF.

The CDR3 spells CATSDFSRGNEQFF. The DNA of the CDR3 is TGTGCCACCAGTGATTTTTCCCGGGGCAATGAGCAGTTCTTC. The chain uses TRBV24-1 and TRBJ2-1; a weak D match, TRBD2 (5 bases). The CDR3 consists of 14 residues. The V end was cut by 1 base, the J end by 6 bases, with 9 bases between. Germline CDR1 KGHDR, CDR2 SFDVKD.

Here the CDR3 reads CASIPGASGEQFF. The DNA for the CDR3 is TGTGCCAGTATCCCCGGGGCGTCGGGCGAGCAGTTCTTC. J is TRBJ2-1 and V is TRBV19; the D gene could be TRBD1 or TRBD2 (5 bases each). V lost 7 bases, J lost 10 bases, and 17 bases lay in between. The CDR3 covers 13 residues. Germline CDR1 is LNHDA and CDR2 is SQIVND (reference sequence).

The chain has TRBV13 and TRBJ1-5; no reliable D call. The CDR3 runs to 13 residues. Germline V gene lookup returns CDR1 PRHDT and CDR2 FYEKMQ (reference sequence). The ends were cut back, 5 bases at V and 6 bases at J, with 11 bases in the middle. The CDR3 reads CASSLSLGQPQHF. The CDR3 region has the DNA TGTGCCAGCAGCCTCTCGTTGGGTCAGCCCCAGCATTTT.

This chain uses TRBV4-1 with TRBJ1-4; TRBD1 matches 8 bases. CDR1 and CDR2 (germline): MGHRA, YSYEKL. Trimming cost V 1 base and J 0 bases; bases outside gene matches: 10. The CDR3 is made up of 19 amino acids. CDR3 amino acids: CASSQGGGQGPATNEKLFF. As DNA, the CDR3 is TGCGCCAGCAGCCAAGGAGGAGGACAGGGCCCCGCAACTAATGAAAAACTGTTTTTT.

The chain has TRBV9 and TRBJ1-2; D possibly corresponds to TRBD1 (5 bases). The length of the CDR3 is 14 residues. Trimming shortened V by 7 bases and J by 0 bases, and 13 bases separated the two germline ends. Germline loops: CDR1 SGDLS, CDR2 YYNGEE. The CDR3 DNA reads TGTGCCAGCGCCAGGGACGAAGCTAACTATGGCTACACCTTC. It specifies CASARDEANYGYTF.

The chain joins TRBV21-1 to TRBJ2-7. TRBV21-1 is termed a pseudogene. This CDR3 is 12 amino acids long. The CDR3 DNA follows: TGTGCCAGCAGCAAAGGGGGCGGGGAGCAGTACTTC. Translation: CASSKGGGEQYF.

The CDR3 is CASSPLRLAGGPDTQYF. CDR3 DNA sequence: TGTGCCAGCAGCCCCTTAAGACTAGCGGGAGGCCCAGATACGCAGTATTTT. The V gene is TRBV7-9, the J gene TRBJ2-3, with TRBD2 matching over 13 bases. Per the germline V gene, CDR1 is SEHNR and CDR2 is FQNEAQ (reference sequence). Losses at the gene ends were 5 bases for V and 4 bases for J; bases not matched to a gene: 9. The CDR3 is made up of 17 amino acids.

J is TRBJ1-1 and V is TRBV2; the D gene is possibly TRBD1 (6 bases). Germline V gene data show CDR1 as SNHLY and CDR2 as FYNNEI. V lost 10 bases, J lost 8 bases, and 23 bases lay in between. The CDR3 is made up of 14 amino acids. The chain's CDR3 is CATLPGTPLREAFF. CDR3 bases: TGTGCCACCCTGCCCGGGACACCACTTCGAGAAGCTTTCTTT. The variable domain in full, completed from reference TRBV2 and TRBJ1-1, reads EPEVTQTPSHQVTQMGQEVILRCVPISNHLYFYWYRQILGQKVEFLVSFYNNEISEKSEIFDDQFSVERPDGSNFTLKIRSTKLEDSAMYFCATLPGTPLREAFFGQGTRLTVV.

In this sample, this clone turned up once. V usage is TRBV5-4 and J usage is TRBJ1-2; the D is unclear. Trimming removed 0 bases at V and 4 bases at J, with 16 bases between. This CDR3 has 16 residues. The germline V gene encodes CDR1 SGHNT and CDR2 YYREEE (reference sequence). CDR3 amino acids: CASSLGPLNRLYGYTF. In DNA, the CDR3 is TGTGCCAGCAGCTTGGGACCCCTAAACAGACTCTATGGCTACACCTTC.

The V call is TRBV5-6, the J call TRBJ2-1; 9 bases map to TRBD1. The germline V gene encodes CDR1 SGHDT and CDR2 YYEEEE. The junction had 7 bases not matched to a gene; V was cut back by 4 bases and J by 5 bases. The CDR3 loop spans 15 amino acids. The DNA of the CDR3 is TGTGCCAGCAGCGGCCGGGACAGGGCTCACAATGAGCAGTTCTTC. Translated: CASSGRDRAHNEQFF. The whole variable domain, filled in from reference TRBV5-6 and TRBJ2-1, reads DAGVTQSPTHLIKTRGQQVTLRCSPKSGHDTVSWYQQALGQGPQFIFQYYEEEERQRGNFPDRFSGHQFPNYSSELNVNALLLGDSALYLCASSGRDRAHNEQFFGPGTRLTVL.

The V call is TRBV28, the J call TRBJ2-7, with D perhaps assigned TRBD1 or TRBD2 (5 bases each). CDR3 length: 15 amino acids. Germline V gene lookup returns CDR1 MDHEN and CDR2 SYDVKM. Trimming shortened V by 4 bases and J by 3 bases, and 16 bases separated the two germline ends. Here the CDR3 reads CASSYVGTTHYEQYF. DNA for the CDR3: TGTGCCAGCAGTTACGTCGGGACCACACACTACGAGCAGTACTTC.

V gene TRBV7-9 combines with J gene TRBJ1-1; D perhaps matches TRBD1 (5 bases). This CDR3 spans 15 amino acids. V was trimmed by 5 bases and J by 2 bases, leaving 15 bases between them. Germline CDR1 is SEHNR and CDR2 is FQNEAQ (reference sequence). CDR3 nucleotide sequence: TGTGCCAGCAGCCGATCAGGGTATGGAAACACTGAAGCTTTCTTT. It encodes CASSRSGYGNTEAFF.

This clone was seen only once. V and J are TRBV7-2 and TRBJ2-3, with 8 nucleotides matching TRBD2. This CDR3 is 14 amino acids long. Trimming at V came to 2 bases and at J to 4 bases, leaving 2 bases not matched to a gene. The germline V gene encodes CDR1 SGHTA and CDR2 FQGNSA. For the CDR3, the DNA is TGTGCCAGCAGCTTACAACTAGCGGCAGATACGCAGTATTTT. This codes for CASSLQLAADTQYF.

This chain connects TRBV10-3 to TRBJ2-3; 9 bases are shared with TRBD2. J was trimmed by 8 bases and V by 0 bases; bases with no gene match: 12. Germline V gives CDR1 ENHRY, CDR2 SYGVKD. The CDR3 covers 17 residues. CDR3 residues: CAISESTQRGLAPTQYF. The DNA of the CDR3 is TGTGCCATCAGTGAGTCGACTCAAAGGGGACTAGCTCCTACGCAGTATTTT.

The rearrangement joins TRBV6-5 to TRBJ2-3; D may correspond to TRBD1 or TRBD2 (6 bases each). The CDR3 extends over 15 amino acids. Germline V lookup: CDR1 MNHEY, CDR2 SVGAGI. V was trimmed by 8 bases and J by 1 base, leaving 16 bases between them. The chain's CDR3 is CASGGVGAGTDTQYF. The DNA of the CDR3 is TGTGCCAGCGGCGGGGTGGGGGCCGGCACAGATACGCAGTATTTT.

The J gene is TRBJ2-2, the V gene TRBV7-2; no clear D. The V end was cut by 3 bases, the J end by 0 bases, with 11 bases between. Germline CDR1 and CDR2: SGHTA and FQGNSA. The CDR3 is 16 residues long. In DNA, the CDR3 is TGTGCCAGCAGCTTTAGACACCGTGCGAACACCGGGGAGCTGTTTTTT. Translating gives CASSFRHRANTGELFF.

This chain joins TRBV7-2 and TRBJ2-2; 13 nucleotides agree with TRBD2. V lost 5 bases, J lost 5 bases, and 5 bases stayed unmatched. The CDR3 is 16 residues long. Germline CDR1 is SGHTA and CDR2 is FQGNSA. In DNA, the CDR3 is TGTGCCAGCAGCCCCCGACTAGCGGGAGGAACCGGGGAGCTGTTTTTT. This codes for CASSPRLAGGTGELFF.

The chain combines TRBV11-2 with TRBJ1-4; D gene unclear. Trimming removed 3 bases at V and 5 bases at J, with 10 bases between. The CDR3 length is 14 residues. CDR1 and CDR2 (germline): SGHAT, FQNNGV. The CDR3 DNA is TGTGCCAGCAGCTTCACAGTAGACAATGAAAAACTGTTTTTT. Protein sequence: CASSFTVDNEKLFF.